The clone carrying this T cell receptor beta chain has at least ten counts. The data are from a study of CD8 T cells in ankylosing spondylitis. Via MiXCR, TCRdb re-called the 5' RACE reads, giving one row per CDR3 protein. The sample yields approximately 220,000 distinct CDR3 sequences, roughly a tenth seen once. Sequences were obtained from blood, either unsorted or a sorted T cell fraction (not recorded which). The receptor's source is a male donor with ankylosing spondylitis or in good health (not recorded which).

The CDR3 reads CASSWTGTGGLNEQFF. The DNA for the CDR3 is TGCGCCAGCAGCTGGACCGGGACAGGGGGCTTGAATGAGCAGTTCTTC. This chain links TRBV5-1 with TRBJ2-1; 12 nucleotides align to TRBD1. V shed 3 bases, J shed 7 bases, and the junction held 8 bases outside the gene matches. The germline gives CDR1 SGHRS, CDR2 YFSETQ. The CDR3 length is 16 residues. The whole variable domain, filled in from reference TRBV5-1 and TRBJ2-1, reads KAGVTQTPRYLIKTRGQQVTLSCSPISGHRSVSWYQQTPGQGLQFLFEYFSETQRNKGNFPGRFSGRQFSNSRSEMNVSTLELGDSALYLCASSWTGTGGLNEQFFGPGTRLTVL.